Presented here are 6 T cell receptor beta chains from one specimen sequenced in a study of T-cell memory formation after mild COVID-19. MiXCR, run by TCRdb on the 5' RACE reads, gives a single entry per CDR3 protein. Of 550,000 to 700,000 distinct CDR3 sequences listed, roughly 17% are singletons. Sequencing was performed on PBMCs or a T cell subset sorted from them (not recorded which). These receptors were obtained from an adult woman who had mild COVID-19 (a few samples of this study predate the infection). Cell type and time point are not known.

This clonotype was recorded at least ten times. The V gene is TRBV3-1, the J gene TRBJ2-1, with 11 bases matching TRBD2. Germline V gives CDR1 LGHDT, CDR2 YNNKEL (reference sequence). This CDR3 spans 15 amino acids. V shed 4 bases, J shed 6 bases, and the junction held 5 bases outside the gene matches. CDR3 loop: CASSLLAGVSNEQFF. The CDR3 DNA reads as TGTGCCAGCAGCCTACTAGCGGGGGTTTCCAATGAGCAGTTCTTC.

The chain combines TRBV9 with TRBJ2-3, with 8 bases that match TRBD1. J was trimmed by 3 bases and V by 4 bases; bases with no gene match: 7. This CDR3 has 15 amino acids. Germline CDR1 is SGDLS and CDR2 is YYNGEE. CDR3 residues: CASSSRQGLTDTQYF. CDR3 DNA sequence: TGTGCCAGCAGCTCGAGACAGGGGCTTACAGATACGCAGTATTTT. The full variable domain, completed using reference TRBV9 and TRBJ2-3, is DSGVTQTPKHLITATGQRVTLRCSPRSGDLSVYWYQQSLDQGLQFLIQYYNGEERAKGNILERFSAQQFPDLHSELNLSSLELGDSALYFCASSSRQGLTDTQYFGPGTRLTVL.

The chain recombines TRBV7-2 with TRBJ2-3; TRBD1 matches at 8 bases. The CDR3 loop spans 19 amino acids. Germline assignment: CDR1 SGHTA and CDR2 FQGNSA. Losses at the gene ends were 3 bases for V and 2 bases for J; bases not matched to a gene: 16. The CDR3 reads CASSFPRTGLSRNTDTQYF. CDR3 sequence (DNA): TGTGCCAGCAGCTTCCCTAGGACAGGGTTGAGTCGAAACACAGATACGCAGTATTTT. The full variable domain, in which reference TRBV7-2 and TRBJ2-3 provide the parts outside the CDR3, is GAGVSQSPSNKVTEKGKDVELRCDPISGHTALYWYRQSLGQGLEFLIYFQGNSAPDKSGLPSDRFSAERTGGSVSTLTIQRTQQEDSAVYLCASSFPRTGLSRNTDTQYFGPGTRLTVL.

In its sample, this clonotype was seen a few times. The V call is TRBV6-2 or TRBV6-3, the J call TRBJ2-1, with 8 bases identical to TRBD2. Germline V gene lookup returns CDR1 MNHEY and CDR2 SVGEGT. The CDR3 sequence is 15 residues long. With 4 bases clipped from V and 8 bases from J, the junction kept 10 bases outside the gene matches. The CDR3 DNA reads as TGTGCCAGCAGTTGGCCGGGACTAGGGACTCATGAGCAGTTCTTC. Protein: CASSWPGLGTHEQFF.

The chain combines TRBV13 with TRBJ1-1; 8 bases are shared with TRBD1. There are 13 residues in the CDR3. V lost 4 bases to trimming and J lost 6 bases; unmatched junction nucleotides: 4. The germline CDR1 and CDR2 sequences are PRHDT and FYEKMQ (reference sequence). In nucleotides, the CDR3 is TGTGCCAGCAGCTCGGACAGGGAGCCTGAAGCTTTCTTT. Translated, it gives CASSSDREPEAFF.

This clonotype has a handful of counts. The gene calls are TRBV7-3 and TRBJ2-1; possible D gene TRBD1, 7 bases. The V end lost 4 bases, the J end lost 4 bases, and 11 bases lay between the germline ends. This CDR3 has 14 amino acids. Looked up from germline, CDR1 is SGHTA and CDR2 is FQGTGA. The CDR3 is CASSSQGGYNEQFF. Here the CDR3 DNA reads TGTGCCAGCAGCTCCCAGGGGGGATACAATGAGCAGTTCTTC.